These T cell receptor beta chains were read from a single sample in a study of T cell responses to AZD1222 COVID-19 vaccine. Libraries were prepared by immunoSEQ multiplex PCR; TCRdb keeps only in-frame clonotypes and omits some of them. The sample holds 97,000 or so clones, roughly nine tenths seen once. Material: peripheral blood, obtained on day 0 of AZD1222 vaccination. The receptors stem from an adult in good health. Both conserved end residues are part of each CDR3. A D gene is named only where the DNA matches it firmly. Clone size is not always given. Where it is, it says once, few, many or a class for expanded clones.

j_call,v_call,d_call,clone_size,cdr3_nt,cdr3_aa
TRBJ1-1,TRBV19,TRBD1,NA,TGTGCCAGTAAAAAGGAAGGGACAGGGCGGAAAACTGAAGCTTTCTTT,CASKKEGTGRKTEAFF
TRBJ1-4,TRBV30,TRBD1,NA,TGTGCCTGGGATGGGACAGGTTGGAATGAAAAACTGTTTTTT,CAWDGTGWNEKLFF
TRBJ2-1,TRBV7-2,NA,NA,TGTGCCAGCAGCTCCGGGTCCAATGAGCAGTTCTTC,CASSSGSNEQFF
TRBJ1-6,TRBV27,NA,NA,TGTGCCAGCAGTTTAGTTCAAGGGTGGGCCCTCCACTTT,CASSLVQGWALHF
TRBJ2-7,TRBV6-2/TRBV6-3,NA,many,TGTGCCAGCAGTTCGGACGACCCCTACGAGCAGTACTTC,CASSSDDPYEQYF
TRBJ1-5,TRBV2,NA,NA,TGTGCCAGCGTACAGAGCCAGGGGATCCAGCCCCAGCATTTT,CASVQSQGIQPQHF
TRBJ1-2,TRBV4-1,NA,NA,TGCGCCAGCAGCCAATTAACGGACAGCCTGCCCGGCTACACCTTC,CASSQLTDSLPGYTF
TRBJ1-2,TRBV27,NA,NA,TGTGCCAGCAGTTTATCGGGGGGTATGGGCTACACCTTC,CASSLSGGMGYTF
TRBJ2-6,TRBV4-3,NA,NA,TGCGCCAGCAGCCACCACGGCCCTGGGGCCAACGTCCTGACTTTC,CASSHHGPGANVLTF
TRBJ2-1,TRBV19,NA,NA,TGTGCCAGTAGTATTTGGCGCCAGGACGGTGAGCAGTTCTTC,CASSIWRQDGEQFF
TRBJ2-3,TRBV19,NA,NA,TGTGCCAGTAGTTCTCCGACTAGTGGATTAGCAGATACGCAGTATTTT,CASSSPTSGLADTQYF
TRBJ2-3,TRBV19,TRBD1,NA,TGTGCCAGTAGTCTTAGGGGACAGGGATCCCTCACAGATACGCAGTATTTT,CASSLRGQGSLTDTQYF
TRBJ2-2,TRBV2,NA,NA,TGTGCCAGCATTGGGACGGCGAACACCGGGGAGCTGTTTTTT,CASIGTANTGELFF
TRBJ2-4,TRBV7-2,NA,NA,TGTGCCAGCAGCTCGGGTCCTTCAGCCAAAAACATTCAGTACTTC,CASSSGPSAKNIQYF
TRBJ2-3,TRBV11-2,NA,few,TGTGCCAGCAGCTTAGGGTATCCAGCGGGTAGCACAGATACGCAGTATTTT,CASSLGYPAGSTDTQYF
TRBJ2-7,TRBV5-1,TRBD1,NA,TGCGCCAGCAGCCCGGACAGGGGGTTTGGCGAGCAGTACTTC,CASSPDRGFGEQYF
TRBJ1-2,TRBV11-2,TRBD1,NA,TGTGCCAGCAGCTCTATTCGGGACAGGACCATATATAACTATGGCTACACCTTC,CASSSIRDRTIYNYGYTF
TRBJ1-5,TRBV4-3,NA,NA,TGCGCCAGCAGCCAAGAAGGTTATAGCAATCAGCCCCAGCATTTT,CASSQEGYSNQPQHF
TRBJ1-1,TRBV30,NA,NA,TGTGCCTGGTCCCCCAGGGACGGGGGCACTGAAGCTTTCTTT,CAWSPRDGGTEAFF
TRBJ1-6,TRBV6-6,TRBD1,once,TGTGCCAGCAGTTACTCTGGACAGGGACTACCCCTCCACTTT,CASSYSGQGLPLHF
TRBJ2-5,TRBV27,TRBD1,NA,TGTGCCAGCAGCGCGCCGGGACAGGCCCAAGAGACCCAGTACTTC,CASSAPGQAQETQYF
TRBJ1-6,TRBV28,NA,NA,TGTGCCAGCAGTTCCTCGCTTTCACCCCTCCACTTT,CASSSSLSPLHF
TRBJ2-1,TRBV28,NA,NA,TGTGCCAGCACCCGACGGGACAACTCCTACAATGAGCAGTTCTTC,CASTRRDNSYNEQFF
TRBJ1-1,TRBV10-3,NA,NA,TGTGCCATCAGTGAGTCAGGGGCCTGGGGCACTGAAGCTTTCTTT,CAISESGAWGTEAFF
TRBJ1-5,TRBV6-2/TRBV6-3,NA,NA,TGTGCCAGCAGTTACGGGGGGAGCAATCAGCCCCAGCATTTT,CASSYGGSNQPQHF
TRBJ2-1,TRBV11-3,NA,NA,TGTGCCAGCAGCACCAACAGGGAATCGGGTCCGTTCTTC,CASSTNRESGPFF
TRBJ2-1,TRBV10-1,NA,NA,TGCGCCAGCAGTGAGTCCGGGACAAAGGCCCTCTACAATGAGCAGTTCTTC,CASSESGTKALYNEQFF